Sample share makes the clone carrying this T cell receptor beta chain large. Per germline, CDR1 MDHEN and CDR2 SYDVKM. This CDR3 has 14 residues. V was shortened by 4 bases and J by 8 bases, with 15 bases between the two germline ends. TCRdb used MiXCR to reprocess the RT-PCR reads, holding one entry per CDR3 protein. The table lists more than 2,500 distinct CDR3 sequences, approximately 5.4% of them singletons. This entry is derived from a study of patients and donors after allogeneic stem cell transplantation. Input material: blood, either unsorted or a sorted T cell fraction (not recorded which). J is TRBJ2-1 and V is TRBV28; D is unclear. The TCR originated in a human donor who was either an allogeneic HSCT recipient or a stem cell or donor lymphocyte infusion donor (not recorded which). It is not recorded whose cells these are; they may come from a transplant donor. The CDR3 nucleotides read TGTGCCAGCAGTTCTACCGGACGGTGGGATGAGCAGTTCTTC. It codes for CASSSTGRWDEQFF. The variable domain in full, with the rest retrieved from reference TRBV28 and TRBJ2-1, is DVKVTQSSRYLVKRTGEKVFLECVQDMDHENMFWYRQDPGLGLRLIYFSYDVKMKEKGDIPEGYSVSREKKERFSLILESASTNQTSMYLCASSSTGRWDEQFFGPGTRLTVL.